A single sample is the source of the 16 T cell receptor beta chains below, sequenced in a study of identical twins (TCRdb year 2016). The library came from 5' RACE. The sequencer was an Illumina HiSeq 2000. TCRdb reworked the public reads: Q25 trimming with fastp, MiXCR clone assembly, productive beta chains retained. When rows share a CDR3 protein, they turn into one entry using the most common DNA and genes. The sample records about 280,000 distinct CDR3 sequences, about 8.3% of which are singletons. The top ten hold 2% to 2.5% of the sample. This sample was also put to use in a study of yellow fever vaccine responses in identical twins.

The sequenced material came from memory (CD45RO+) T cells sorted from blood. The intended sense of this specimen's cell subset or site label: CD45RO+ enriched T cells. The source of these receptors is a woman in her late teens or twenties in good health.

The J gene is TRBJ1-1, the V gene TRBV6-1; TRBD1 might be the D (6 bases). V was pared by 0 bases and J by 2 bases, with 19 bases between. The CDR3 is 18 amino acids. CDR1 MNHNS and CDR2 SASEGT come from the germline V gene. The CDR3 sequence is CASSEAGAIQGFNTEAFF. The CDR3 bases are TGTGCCAGCAGTGAAGCGGGGGCGATACAGGGTTTTAACACTGAAGCTTTCTTT.

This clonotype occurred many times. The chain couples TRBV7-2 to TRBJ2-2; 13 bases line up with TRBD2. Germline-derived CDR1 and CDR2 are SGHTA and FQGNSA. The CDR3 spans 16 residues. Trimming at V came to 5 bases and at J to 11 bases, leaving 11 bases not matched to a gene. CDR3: CASSTLAGGLVDELFF. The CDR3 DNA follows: TGTGCCAGCAGCACACTAGCGGGAGGGCTCGTCGACGAGCTGTTTTTT.

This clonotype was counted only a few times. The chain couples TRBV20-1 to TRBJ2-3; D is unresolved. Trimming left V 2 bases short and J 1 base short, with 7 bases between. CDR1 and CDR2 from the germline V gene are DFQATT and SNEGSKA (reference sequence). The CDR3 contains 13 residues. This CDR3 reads CSARLSRTDTQYF. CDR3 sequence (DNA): TGCAGTGCTAGACTATCCCGCACAGATACGCAGTATTTT.

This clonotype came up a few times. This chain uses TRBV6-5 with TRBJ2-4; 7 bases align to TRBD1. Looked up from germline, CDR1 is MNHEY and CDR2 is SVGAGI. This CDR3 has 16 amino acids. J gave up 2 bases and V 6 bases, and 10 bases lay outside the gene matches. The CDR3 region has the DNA TGTGCCAGCAGGTACGATCGACAGGGACCCAAAAACATTCAGTACTTC. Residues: CASRYDRQGPKNIQYF.

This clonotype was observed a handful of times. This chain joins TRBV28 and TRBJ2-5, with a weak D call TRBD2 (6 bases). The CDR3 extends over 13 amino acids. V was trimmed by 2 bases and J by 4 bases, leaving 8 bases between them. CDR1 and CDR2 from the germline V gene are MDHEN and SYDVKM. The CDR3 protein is CASSLTSRETQYF. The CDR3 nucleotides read TGTGCCAGCAGTTTAACTAGCAGAGAGACCCAGTACTTC.

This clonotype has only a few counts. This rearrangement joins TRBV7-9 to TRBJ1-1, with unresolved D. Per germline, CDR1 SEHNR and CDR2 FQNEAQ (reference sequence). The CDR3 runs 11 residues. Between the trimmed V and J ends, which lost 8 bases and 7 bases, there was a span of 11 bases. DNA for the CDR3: TGTGCCAGCGGAGCGGGCAGTGAAGCTTTCTTT. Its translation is CASGAGSEAFF. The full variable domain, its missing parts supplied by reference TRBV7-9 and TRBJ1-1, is DTGVSQNPRHKITKRGQNVTFRCDPISEHNRLYWYRQTLGQGPEFLTYFQNEAQLEKSRLLSDRFSAERPKGSFSTLEIQRTEQGDSAMYLCASGAGSEAFFGQGTRLTVV.

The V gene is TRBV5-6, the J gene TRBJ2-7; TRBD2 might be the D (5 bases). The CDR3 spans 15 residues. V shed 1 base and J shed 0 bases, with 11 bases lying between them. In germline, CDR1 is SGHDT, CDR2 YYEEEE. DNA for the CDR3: TGTGCCAGCAGCTTGTTAGTGGACTCCTCCTACGAGCAGTACTTC. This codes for CASSLLVDSSYEQYF.

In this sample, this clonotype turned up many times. CDR3 sequence reads: CSASSGGTTYEQYV. Written as DNA, the CDR3 is TGCAGTGCCAGTAGCGGGGGGACTACCTACGAGCAGTACGTC. V gene TRBV20-1 combines with J gene TRBJ2-7; 10 bases align to TRBD2. The CDR3 is 14 amino acids. Germline V CDR1 and CDR2: DFQATT, SNEGSKA (reference sequence). V lost 6 bases and J lost 2; bases outside the gene matches: 7.

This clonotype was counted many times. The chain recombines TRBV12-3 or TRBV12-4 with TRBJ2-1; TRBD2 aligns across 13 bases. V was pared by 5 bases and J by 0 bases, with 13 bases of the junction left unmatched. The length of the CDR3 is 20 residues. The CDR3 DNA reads TGTGCCAGCAGTCCTCCCATGACTAGCGGGAGGTGGAGCTCCTACAATGAGCAGTTCTTC. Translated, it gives CASSPPMTSGRWSSYNEQFF.

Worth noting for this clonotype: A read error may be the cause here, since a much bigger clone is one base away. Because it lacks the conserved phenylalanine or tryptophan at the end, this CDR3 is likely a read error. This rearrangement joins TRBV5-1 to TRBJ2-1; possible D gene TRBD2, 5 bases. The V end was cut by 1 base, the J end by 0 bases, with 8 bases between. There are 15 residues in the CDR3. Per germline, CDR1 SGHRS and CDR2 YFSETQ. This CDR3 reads CASSLFRGSYNEQFL. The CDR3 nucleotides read TGCGCCAGCAGCTTGTTTCGGGGCTCCTACAATGAGCAGTTCCTC.

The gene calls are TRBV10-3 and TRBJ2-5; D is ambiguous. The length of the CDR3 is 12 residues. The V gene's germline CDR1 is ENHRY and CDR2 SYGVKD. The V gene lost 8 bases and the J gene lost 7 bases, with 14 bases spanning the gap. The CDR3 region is CAIAEDSRTQYF. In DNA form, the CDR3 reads TGTGCCATCGCAGAGGATTCCAGGACCCAGTACTTC.

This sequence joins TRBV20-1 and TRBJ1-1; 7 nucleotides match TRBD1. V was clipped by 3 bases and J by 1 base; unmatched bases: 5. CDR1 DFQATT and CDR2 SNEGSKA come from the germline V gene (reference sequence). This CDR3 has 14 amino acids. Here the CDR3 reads CSASQDRRNTEAFF. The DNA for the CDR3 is TGCAGTGCTAGCCAGGACAGGCGGAACACTGAAGCTTTCTTT.

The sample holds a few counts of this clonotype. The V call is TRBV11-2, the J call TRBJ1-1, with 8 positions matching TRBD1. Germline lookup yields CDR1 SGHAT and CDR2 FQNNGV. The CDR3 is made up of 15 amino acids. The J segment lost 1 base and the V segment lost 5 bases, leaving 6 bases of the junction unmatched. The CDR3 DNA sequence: TGTGCCAGCAGCCGGACAGGGCGGGCGAACACTGAAGCTTTCTTT. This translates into CASSRTGRANTEAFF.

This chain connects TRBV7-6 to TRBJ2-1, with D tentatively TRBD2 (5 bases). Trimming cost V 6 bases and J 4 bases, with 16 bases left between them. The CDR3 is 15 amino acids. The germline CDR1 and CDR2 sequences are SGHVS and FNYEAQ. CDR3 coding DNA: TGTGCCAGCAGACGAGCGGAAGGCTTGTACAATGAGCAGTTCTTC. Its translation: CASRRAEGLYNEQFF. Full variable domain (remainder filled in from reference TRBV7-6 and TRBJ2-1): GAGVSQSPRYKVTKRGQDVALRCDPISGHVSLYWYRQALGQGPEFLTYFNYEAQQDKSGLPNDRFSAERPEGSISTLTIQRTEQRDSAMYRCASRRAEGLYNEQFFGPGTRLTVL.

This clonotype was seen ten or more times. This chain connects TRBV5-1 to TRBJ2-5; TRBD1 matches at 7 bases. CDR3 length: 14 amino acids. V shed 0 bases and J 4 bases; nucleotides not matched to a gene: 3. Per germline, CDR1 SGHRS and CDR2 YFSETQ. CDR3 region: CASSLDRGLETQYF. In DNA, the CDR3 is TGCGCCAGCAGCTTGGATAGGGGGCTAGAGACCCAGTACTTC.

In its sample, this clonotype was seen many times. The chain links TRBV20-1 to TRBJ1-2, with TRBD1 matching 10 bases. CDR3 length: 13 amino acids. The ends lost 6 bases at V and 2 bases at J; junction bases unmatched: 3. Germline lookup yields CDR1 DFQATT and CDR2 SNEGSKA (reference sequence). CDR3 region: CSALTGGNYGYTF. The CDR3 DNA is TGCAGTGCCTTGACAGGGGGCAACTATGGCTACACCTTC.